Each of the 21 T cell receptor beta chains below was sequenced from the same sample in a study of monozygotic twins with inflammatory bowel disease. TCRdb re-called the 5' RACE reads, yielding one record per CDR3 amino acid sequence without DNA. The sample totals over 110,000 distinct CDR3 sequences. The sample taken for sequencing was blood. The origin of the receptors is a human donor with ulcerative colitis or Crohn's disease, or a healthy co-twin of an affected twin (not recorded which).

The chain recombines TRBV12-3 or TRBV12-4 with TRBJ2-3; the TCRdb D gene call, TRBD2, has no DNA to confirm it. The CDR3 covers 15 residues. The chain's CDR3 is CASNPLTSGTDTQYF.

This chain joins TRBV7-2 and TRBJ2-7; the TCRdb call, TRBD1, lacks DNA for checking. The CDR3 covers 15 residues. Germline V CDR1 and CDR2: SGHTA, FQGNSA. The chain's CDR3 is CASSLSGGGIYEQYF.

The J gene is TRBJ1-1, the V gene TRBV7-6; no DNA is available, so the TRBD1 call from TCRdb remains unchecked. CDR1 and CDR2 (germline): SGHVS, FNYEAQ. The CDR3 covers 17 residues. The CDR3 sequence is CASSLRLRQGRDTEAFF. Variable domain in full (rest from reference TRBV7-6 and TRBJ1-1): GAGVSQSPRYKVTKRGQDVALRCDPISGHVSLYWYRQALGQGPEFLTYFNYEAQQDKSGLPNDRFSAERPEGSISTLTIQRTEQRDSAMYRCASSLRLRQGRDTEAFFGQGTRLTVV.

The V call is TRBV30, the J call TRBJ1-2; TCRdb's assignment of TRBD1 cannot be checked, as there is no DNA. The CDR3 runs to 16 residues. The germline gives CDR1 GTSNPN, CDR2 SVGIG (reference sequence). CDR3 amino acids: CAWSAYGTGGDYGYTF.

The chain joins TRBV4-3 to TRBJ2-7. The CDR3 is 15 amino acids. Germline CDR1 is LGHNA and CDR2 is YSLEER. The CDR3 sequence is CASSQDRTAAYEQYF.

This chain joins TRBV20-1 and TRBJ1-1; TCRdb outputs TRBD1, but without DNA this stays unchecked. The CDR3 sequence is 14 residues long. Germline loops: CDR1 DFQATT, CDR2 SNEGSKA (reference sequence). This CDR3 is CSARYGNMNTEAFF.

The chain joins TRBV4-3 to TRBJ1-3; with no DNA, the TCRdb D assignment of TRBD1 cannot be verified. The germline V gene encodes CDR1 LGHNA and CDR2 YSLEER. This CDR3 is 19 amino acids long. CDR3 loop: CASSQDTDHRVRAGNTIYF.

The chain uses TRBV18 and TRBJ1-1; the TCRdb call, TRBD1, lacks DNA for checking. From germline, CDR1 is KGHSH and CDR2 LQKENI. The CDR3 is made up of 15 amino acids. CDR3 region: CASSLGGGRVTEAFF.

V and J are TRBV15 and TRBJ1-1; TCRdb reports TRBD1, a call that lacks DNA to check it against. Germline-derived CDR1 and CDR2 are LNHNV and YYDKDF (reference sequence). The CDR3 has 15 residues. CDR3 sequence: CATSRDMRGNTEAFF.

The chain is built from TRBV7-9 and TRBJ1-2; TCRdb returns TRBD1, unconfirmable since there is no DNA. This CDR3 comprises 14 residues. Germline V gives CDR1 SEHNR, CDR2 FQNEAQ (reference sequence). Here the CDR3 reads CASSLTGRGRGYTF. Full variable domain (rest looked up from reference TRBV7-9 and TRBJ1-2): DTGVSQNPRHKITKRGQNVTFRCDPISEHNRLYWYRQTLGQGPEFLTYFQNEAQLEKSRLLSDRFSAERPKGSFSTLEIQRTEQGDSAMYLCASSLTGRGRGYTFGSGTRLTVV.

The chain carries TRBV5-1 and TRBJ2-1; TCRdb's assignment of TRBD1 cannot be checked, as there is no DNA. Germline-derived CDR1 and CDR2 are SGHRS and YFSETQ. There are 15 residues in the CDR3. The CDR3 reads CASSPAGVTYNEQFF.

The chain combines TRBV12-3 or TRBV12-4 with TRBJ1-2; the D call from TCRdb, TRBD1, cannot be confirmed without DNA. The CDR3 loop spans 16 amino acids. CDR3 sequence reads: CASSPQHQQGARGYTF.

V gene TRBV29-1 combines with J gene TRBJ2-1. The germline gives CDR1 SQVTM, CDR2 ANQGSEA. CDR3 length: 13 residues. CDR3 protein: CSAGTLSYNEQFF.

The J gene is TRBJ1-4, the V gene TRBV7-2; TCRdb names TRBD1, which stays unverified in the absence of DNA. The CDR3 is 15 residues long. The germline V gene has CDR1 SGHTA and CDR2 FQGNSA. CDR3 loop: CASSLVSGGREKLFF.

The rearrangement links TRBV5-6 to TRBJ1-1; TCRdb returns TRBD1, unconfirmable since there is no DNA. Germline values: CDR1 SGHDT, CDR2 YYEEEE. The CDR3 has 15 amino acids. CDR3 region: CASSSFDRMNTEAFF.

This chain connects TRBV20-1 to TRBJ1-6. CDR1 and CDR2 from the germline V gene are DFQATT and SNEGSKA (reference sequence). The CDR3 contains 14 residues. CDR3 sequence reads: CSASLGQNNSPLHF.

The chain has TRBV29-1 and TRBJ2-3; TCRdb outputs TRBD2, but without DNA this stays unchecked. The CDR3 sequence is 15 residues long. Germline V gene lookup returns CDR1 SQVTM and CDR2 ANQGSEA. The CDR3 reads CSVSGASGGQDTQYF.

The chain links TRBV20-1 to TRBJ2-1; the TCRdb call, TRBD2, lacks DNA for checking. There are 13 residues in the CDR3. CDR1 is DFQATT, CDR2 SNEGSKA, per germline (reference sequence). The CDR3 is CSAQRTSGNEQFF.

This chain connects TRBV30 to TRBJ2-7; TCRdb's assignment of TRBD1 cannot be checked, as there is no DNA. CDR1 is GTSNPN, CDR2 SVGIG, per germline (reference sequence). This CDR3 has 14 amino acids. The CDR3 here is CASSPVPLIYEQYF.

The chain has TRBV4-3 and TRBJ2-4. From germline, CDR1 is LGHNA and CDR2 YSLEER. The CDR3 is 17 residues long. The CDR3 here is CASSQDNGRIAKNIQYF.

The chain has TRBV12-3 or TRBV12-4 and TRBJ2-7; TCRdb proposes TRBD1, but this gene call is untestable without DNA. The length of the CDR3 is 12 residues. CDR3 amino acids: CASSPRQDEQYF.